A selection of T cell receptor beta chains follows, all from one sample in a study of control samples from healthy donors and cancer patients. The method was immunoSEQ multiplex PCR; TCRdb's version includes in-frame clones alone and lacks a portion of them. The sample has around 250,000 clones; roughly 82% are singletons. The sequenced sample was PBMCs. These receptors originate from a woman between 55 and 75 years old with lung cancer. The CDR3 runs from the conserved cysteine through the conserved F or W. The D gene is left open where the match is weak. Clone size, where shown, is once, few, many, or a class for clones that have expanded.

d_call	clone_size	v_call	j_call	cdr3_nt	cdr3_aa
.	.	TRBV7-3	TRBJ1-1	TGTGCCAGCAGCCCGGGGAGGGACGGTGAAGCTTTCTTT	CASSPGRDGEAFF
TRBD1	.	TRBV30	TRBJ1-2	TGTGCCTGGACCCAGGGGGCGGTAGATGGCTACACCTTC	CAWTQGAVDGYTF
TRBD2	.	TRBV14	TRBJ2-3	TGTGCCAGCAGCCAAGGTCAAGCGGGGGGACAACAGTATTTT	CASSQGQAGGQQYF
.	.	TRBV11-1	TRBJ1-6	TGTGCCAGCAGCTTATTCGCCCTTGGGGATTCACCCCTCCACTTT	CASSLFALGDSPLHF
TRBD1	.	TRBV6-5	TRBJ2-7	TGTGCCAGCAGCCGTTTGGACAGGGCCTACGAGCAGTACTTC	CASSRLDRAYEQYF
.	.	TRBV5-6	TRBJ1-1	TGTGCCAGCAGCTTAGGGAGGGTCGCTTTCTTT	CASSLGRVAFF
.	.	TRBV11-2	TRBJ2-7	TGTGCCAGCAGCTTAATTATAGTGGGCGAGCAGTACTTC	CASSLIIVGEQYF
TRBD1	.	TRBV19	TRBJ2-7	TGTGCCAGTAGTATCCCGGGACAGGGGGCAAAAGAGCAGTACTTC	CASSIPGQGAKEQYF
.	.	TRBV2	TRBJ1-4	TGTGCCAGCAGTAAAGGGGGGTTATATGAAAAACTGTTTTTT	CASSKGGLYEKLFF
.	.	TRBV11-2	TRBJ1-2	TGTGCCAGCAGCTTAGCTCAGGGCTCTGGCTACACCTTC	CASSLAQGSGYTF
.	few	TRBV28	TRBJ1-6	TGTGCCAGCAGCACTGGACCTGGTTCACCCCTCCACTTT	CASSTGPGSPLHF
.	.	TRBV7-9	TRBJ2-3	TGTGCCAGCAGCTTAGCAACAGGGATCACAGATACGCAGTATTTT	CASSLATGITDTQYF
.	.	TRBV5-1	TRBJ1-2	TGCGCCAGCAGGTCCACTTCGGGGCACTATGGCTACACCTTC	CASRSTSGHYGYTF
TRBD1	.	TRBV4-1	TRBJ1-2	TGCGCCAGCAGCCAGGGAGATACCGGGACAGGGAACGGCTACACCTTC	CASSQGDTGTGNGYTF
.	.	TRBV11-2	TRBJ1-6	TGTGCCAGCAGCTTAGAGAATAATTCACCCCTCCACTTT	CASSLENNSPLHF
TRBD1	.	TRBV5-5	TRBJ1-5	TGTGCCAGCAGCTCGAGACAGGGGGCTAATCAGCCCCAGCATTTT	CASSSRQGANQPQHF
.	.	TRBV20-1	TRBJ2-5	TGCAGTGCTAGTGACCCAGTTATTCAAGAGACCCAGTACTTC	CSASDPVIQETQYF
.	.	TRBV19	TRBJ2-1	TGTGCCAGTAGTATAGCGGGGACACCTTACAATGAGCAGTTCTTC	CASSIAGTPYNEQFF
TRBD2	.	TRBV28	TRBJ2-2	TGTGCCAGCAAGGCGGGAGGGCTTGGCACCGGGGAGCTGTTTTTT	CASKAGGLGTGELFF
TRBD1	once	TRBV5-1	TRBJ2-5	TGCGCCAGCAGCACAGGGGGCGGGGAAGAGACCCAGTACTTC	CASSTGGGEETQYF
TRBD1	.	TRBV9	TRBJ1-3	TGTGCCAGCAGCAGCACACAGGGGGCAGTGGGAAACACCATATATTTT	CASSSTQGAVGNTIYF
TRBD2	.	TRBV19	TRBJ2-1	TGTGCCAGTTCCGGGCTAGCGGGAGTTAATGAGCAGTTCTTC	CASSGLAGVNEQFF
.	.	TRBV6-1	TRBJ1-2	TGTGCCAGCAGTGATCCCGCGGTTGGCAGGGTAGATAACGGCTACACCTTC	CASSDPAVGRVDNGYTF
TRBD1	.	TRBV28	TRBJ1-2	TGTGCCACGGACAGGGGACTTTTCTATGGCTACACCTTC	CATDRGLFYGYTF
.	.	TRBV29-1	TRBJ1-2	TGCAGCGTTGACTCGACAGGCGTGCATGGCTACACCTTC	CSVDSTGVHGYTF
.	.	TRBV20-1	TRBJ2-3	TGCAGTGCTAGTCTTCGGGTAGCCACAGATACGCAGTATTTT	CSASLRVATDTQYF
.	.	TRBV15	TRBJ2-4	TGTGCCACCAGCAGAGATTTTGAGGGCAGGTACTTC	CATSRDFEGRYF
.	.	TRBV6-1	TRBJ1-3	TGTGCCAGCAGTGAAGCGCTACAGGGAGGAAACACCATATATTTT	CASSEALQGGNTIYF
.	.	TRBV4-2	TRBJ1-3	TGTGCCAGCAGCGGGGAGGGGTTGGGAGGAAACACCATATATTTT	CASSGEGLGGNTIYF
.	.	TRBV12-3/TRBV12-4	TRBJ1-1	TGTGCCAGCAGGGTAGGGGTGGAGGCGGCTTTCTTT	CASRVGVEAAFF
TRBD1	once	TRBV15	TRBJ1-5	TGTGCCACCAGCAGAGCAGAAGACAGGGGGCTTCAGCCCCAGCATTTT	CATSRAEDRGLQPQHF
.	few	TRBV4-1	TRBJ1-1	TGCGCCAGCAGCTTTCCAAACACCGGCACTGAAGCTTTCTTT	CASSFPNTGTEAFF
.	.	TRBV2	TRBJ1-1	TGTGCCAGCAGAAGGAGGGGAGGGAACACTGAAGCTTTCTTT	CASRRRGGNTEAFF
TRBD1	.	TRBV19	TRBJ2-5	TGTGCCAGTAGACGAGGACAGGGAGAGACCCAGTACTTC	CASRRGQGETQYF
TRBD2	.	TRBV2	TRBJ2-7	TGTGCCAGCCGACTAGCGGGGGGGCGCGAGCAGTACTTC	CASRLAGGREQYF
.	.	TRBV7-2	TRBJ2-5	TGTGCCAGCAGCTTAGCGGAGACCCAGTACTTC	CASSLAETQYF
TRBD1	.	TRBV7-2	TRBJ2-5	TGTGCCAGCAGCTTAGTAGGACAGGGCCAAGAGACCCAGTACTTC	CASSLVGQGQETQYF
TRBD1	.	TRBV18	TRBJ2-1	TGTGCCAGCTCACCACCGGGACAGGGAGAGAATGAGCAGTTCTTC	CASSPPGQGENEQFF
.	.	TRBV7-7	TRBJ2-5	TGTGCTAGCAGCTTAGCTGGGCAGGGATCTGAGACCCAGTACTTC	CASSLAGQGSETQYF
.	.	TRBV30	TRBJ1-2	TGTGCCTTGTCGACAGGTGGTAGAGGCTACACCTTC	CALSTGGRGYTF
.	.	TRBV27	TRBJ1-2	TGTGCCAGCAGTAAGGGTCTGGGTGGCTACACCTTC	CASSKGLGGYTF
TRBD1	once	TRBV6-5	TRBJ2-5	TGTGCCAGCACCACGGGACAGAGTGGAGAGACCCAGTACTTC	CASTTGQSGETQYF
TRBD2	once	TRBV6-2/TRBV6-3	TRBJ2-7	TGTGCCAGCAGTTACTCCTGGCTAGCGGGATACGAGCAGTACTTC	CASSYSWLAGYEQYF
.	.	TRBV28	TRBJ1-1	TGTGCCAGCAGTTTAAGTCGGGCAGGGAACACTGAAGCTTTCTTT	CASSLSRAGNTEAFF
.	once	TRBV25-1	TRBJ1-1	TGTGCCAGCAGTGTACAGTGGGGGGCCACTGAAGCTTTCTTT	CASSVQWGATEAFF
.	once	TRBV7-3	TRBJ1-1	TGTGCCAGCAGCTTAACCCCGAACACTGAAGCTTTCTTT	CASSLTPNTEAFF
.	.	TRBV10-3	TRBJ2-5	TGTGCCATCAGTGAGTCGGGGGGAGCCCAAGAGACCCAGTACTTC	CAISESGGAQETQYF
.	.	TRBV2	TRBJ1-5	TGTGCCAGCAGTACTGGGGCTGGTCAGCCCCAGCATTTT	CASSTGAGQPQHF
.	.	TRBV3-1/TRBV3-2	TRBJ2-5	TGTGCCAGCAGCATCGGGGGGCCGTCGGGTCAAGAGACCCAGTACTTC	CASSIGGPSGQETQYF
.	.	TRBV7-3	TRBJ2-2	TGTGCCAGCAGCTTAGGCGCCACCGGGGAGCTGTTTTTT	CASSLGATGELFF
.	.	TRBV6-5	TRBJ2-1	TGTGCCAGCAGCTATGGGGAGGTAGCGGACAATGAGCAGTTCTTC	CASSYGEVADNEQFF
.	once	TRBV5-1	TRBJ2-1	TGCGCCAGCAGCACGTCCGGGACTCCCATGGGGGACAATGAGCAGTTCTTC	CASSTSGTPMGDNEQFF
TRBD2	.	TRBV13	TRBJ2-1	TGTGCCAGCAGCGGCGGGACTAGCGGGGGGGCCTTTAATGAGCAGTTCTTC	CASSGGTSGGAFNEQFF
.	.	TRBV15	TRBJ2-3	TGTGCCACCAGCAAGGGGGGTACAGATACGCAGTATTTT	CATSKGGTDTQYF
TRBD2	once	TRBV6-5	TRBJ2-5	TGTGCCAGCATGTCGCGGGGGAGAGAGACCCAGTACTTC	CASMSRGRETQYF